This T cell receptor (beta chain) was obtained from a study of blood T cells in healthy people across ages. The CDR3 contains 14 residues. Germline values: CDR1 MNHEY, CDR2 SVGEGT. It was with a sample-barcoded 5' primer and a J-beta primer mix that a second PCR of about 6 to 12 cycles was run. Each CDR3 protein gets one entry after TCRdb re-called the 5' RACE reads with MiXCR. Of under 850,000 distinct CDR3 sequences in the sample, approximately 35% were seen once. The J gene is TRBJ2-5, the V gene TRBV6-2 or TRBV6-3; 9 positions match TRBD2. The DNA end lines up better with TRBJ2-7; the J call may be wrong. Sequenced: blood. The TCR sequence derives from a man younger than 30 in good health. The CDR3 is CASSYSGGSDEQYF. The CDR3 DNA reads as TGTGCCAGCAGTTACAGCGGGGGGTCCGACGAGCAGTACTTC.